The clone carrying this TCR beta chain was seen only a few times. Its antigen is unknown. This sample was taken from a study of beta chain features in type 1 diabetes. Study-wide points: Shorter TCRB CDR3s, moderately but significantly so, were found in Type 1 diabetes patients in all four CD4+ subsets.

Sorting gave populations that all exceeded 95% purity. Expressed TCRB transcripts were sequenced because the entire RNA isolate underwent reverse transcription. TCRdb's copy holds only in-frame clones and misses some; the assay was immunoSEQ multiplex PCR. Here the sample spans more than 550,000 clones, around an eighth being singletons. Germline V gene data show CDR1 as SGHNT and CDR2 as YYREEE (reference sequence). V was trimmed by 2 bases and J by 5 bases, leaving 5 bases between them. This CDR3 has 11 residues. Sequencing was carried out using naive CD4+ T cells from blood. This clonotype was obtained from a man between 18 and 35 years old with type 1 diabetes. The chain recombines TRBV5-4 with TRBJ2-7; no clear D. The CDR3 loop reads CASSFSNEQYF. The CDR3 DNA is TGTGCCAGCAGCTTTAGCAACGAGCAGTACTTC.